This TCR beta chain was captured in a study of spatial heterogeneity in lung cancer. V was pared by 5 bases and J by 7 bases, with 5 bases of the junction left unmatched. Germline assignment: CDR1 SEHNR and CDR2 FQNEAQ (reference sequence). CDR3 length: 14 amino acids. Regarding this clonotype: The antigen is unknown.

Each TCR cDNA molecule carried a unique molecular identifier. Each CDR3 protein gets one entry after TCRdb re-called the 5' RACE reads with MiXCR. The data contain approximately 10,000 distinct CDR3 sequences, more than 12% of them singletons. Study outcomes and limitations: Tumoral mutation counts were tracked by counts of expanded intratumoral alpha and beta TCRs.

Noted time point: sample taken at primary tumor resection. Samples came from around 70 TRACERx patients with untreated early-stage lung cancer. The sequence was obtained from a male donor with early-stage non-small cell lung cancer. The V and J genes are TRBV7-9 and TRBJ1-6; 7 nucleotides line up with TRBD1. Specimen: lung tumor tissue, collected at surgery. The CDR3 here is CASSPDRVNSPLHF. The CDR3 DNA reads TGTGCCAGCAGCCCCGACAGGGTCAATTCACCCCTCCACTTT.